The 32 T cell receptor beta chains listed next were all sequenced from one sample in a study of early T cells in non-severe SARS-CoV-2 infection. TCRdb independently ran MiXCR on the 5' RACE reads; one entry per CDR3 protein. The profile shows about 100,000 distinct CDR3 sequences, roughly 11% of them singletons. Sample: whole blood. The receptors originated from an adult who was a healthcare worker with PCR-confirmed SARS-CoV-2 infection or an uninfected control (not recorded which).

The chain is built from TRBV9 and TRBJ2-7, with 9 positions matching TRBD2. Germline CDR1 SGDLS, CDR2 YYNGEE. The CDR3 contains 15 residues. With 3 bases clipped from V and 1 base from J, the junction kept 5 bases outside the gene matches. This CDR3 is CASSGTSGHSYEQYF. CDR3 in DNA: TGTGCCAGCAGCGGTACTAGCGGGCATTCCTACGAGCAGTACTTC.

This clonotype was observed many times. The CDR3 here is CASSLAGTYQETQYF. CDR3 nucleotides: TGTGCCAGCAGTTTAGCGGGGACATACCAAGAGACCCAGTACTTC. V and J are TRBV28 and TRBJ2-5; D may correspond to TRBD1 or TRBD2 (6 bases each). CDR1 MDHEN and CDR2 SYDVKM come from the germline V gene. This CDR3 comprises 15 residues. The germline V and J ends were trimmed by 2 bases and 0 bases, with 10 bases remaining between them. The whole variable domain, remainder taken from reference TRBV28 and TRBJ2-5, is DVKVTQSSRYLVKRTGEKVFLECVQDMDHENMFWYRQDPGLGLRLIYFSYDVKMKEKGDIPEGYSVSREKKERFSLILESASTNQTSMYLCASSLAGTYQETQYFGPGTRLLVL.

This clonotype was recorded many times. The chain uses TRBV20-1 and TRBJ1-4; 7 nucleotides match TRBD1. V lost 4 bases to trimming and J lost 10 bases; unmatched junction nucleotides: 15. The CDR3 length is 15 residues. CDR1 is DFQATT, CDR2 SNEGSKA, per germline (reference sequence). In DNA, the CDR3 is TGCAGTGCTACCAGAGGGGGACAGCGTGGGGCAAAACTGTTTTTT. Encoded protein: CSATRGGQRGAKLFF.

This clonotype was seen a few times. The CDR3 nucleotides are TGTGCCACCGAGGGGTGGGGCAATGAGCAGTTCTTC. Protein: CATEGWGNEQFF. This sequence joins TRBV27 and TRBJ2-1; D tentatively fits TRBD1 or TRBD2 (5 bases each). This CDR3 is 12 amino acids long. V was trimmed by 10 bases and J by 6 bases, leaving 13 bases between them. Per the germline V gene, CDR1 is MNHEY and CDR2 is SMNVEV (reference sequence).

This clonotype was recorded at least ten times. V gene TRBV20-1 combines with J gene TRBJ2-1; 7 bases line up with TRBD1. With 2 bases clipped from V and 10 bases from J, the junction kept 11 bases outside the gene matches. The CDR3 is 14 residues long. Germline lookup yields CDR1 DFQATT and CDR2 SNEGSKA (reference sequence). The CDR3 spells CSARIGTAGSEQFF. The CDR3 bases are TGCAGTGCTAGAATCGGGACAGCCGGTAGCGAGCAGTTCTTC.

The chain recombines TRBV28 with TRBJ2-5; no firm D call. The CDR3 covers 14 residues. Trimming removed 3 bases from V and 5 bases from J, with 13 bases in between. The germline gives CDR1 MDHEN, CDR2 SYDVKM. The DNA of the CDR3 is TGTGCCAGCAGTTTTCCCCCCACCGTGGAGACCCAGTACTTC. Encoded protein: CASSFPPTVETQYF. Based on the CDR3 plus reference TRBV28 and TRBJ2-5, the full variable domain is DVKVTQSSRYLVKRTGEKVFLECVQDMDHENMFWYRQDPGLGLRLIYFSYDVKMKEKGDIPEGYSVSREKKERFSLILESASTNQTSMYLCASSFPPTVETQYFGPGTRLLVL.

This clonotype was seen more than once but under ten times. The gene calls are TRBV7-2 and TRBJ1-2; weak D call: TRBD1 (5 bases). This CDR3 contains 14 residues. V shed 6 bases and J shed 4 bases, with 15 bases lying between them. The germline V gene has CDR1 SGHTA and CDR2 FQGNSA. The CDR3 DNA is TGTGCCAGCAGTTCCAAATCAGGGCCCTATGGCTACACCTTC. Translation: CASSSKSGPYGYTF.

This chain uses TRBV29-1 with TRBJ2-7; maybe TRBD2 (6 bases). The V gene lost 7 bases and the J gene lost 0 bases, with 16 bases spanning the gap. The germline CDR1 and CDR2 sequences are SQVTM and ANQGSEA. The CDR3 is 14 amino acids. The CDR3 nucleotides are TGCAGCGCAGCTGGGACTCGGAGCTCCTACGAGCAGTACTTC. Its protein is CSAAGTRSSYEQYF.

This clonotype occurred many times. The CDR3: CASSQVERTGGNTIYF. In DNA, the CDR3 is TGCGCCAGCAGCCAAGTAGAGAGGACAGGGGGAAACACCATATATTTT. The rearrangement links TRBV4-3 to TRBJ1-3; 8 nucleotides align to TRBD1. The CDR3 covers 16 residues. V was clipped by 1 base and J by 4 bases; unmatched bases: 6. Germline V lookup: CDR1 LGHNA, CDR2 YSLEER.

This clonotype was counted many times. The J gene is TRBJ1-1, the V gene TRBV14, with D perhaps matching TRBD1 (5 bases). Trimming removed 4 bases at V and 2 bases at J, with 14 bases between. Germline V gene data show CDR1 as SGHDN and CDR2 as FVKESK. This CDR3 is built from 15 residues. CDR3 coding DNA: TGTGCCAGCAGCCTCAGAGGGGCATTCAACACTGAAGCTTTCTTT. Its protein is CASSLRGAFNTEAFF. Filled out from reference TRBV14 and TRBJ1-1, the complete variable domain reads EAGVTQFPSHSVIEKGQTVTLRCDPISGHDNLYWYRRVMGKEIKFLLHFVKESKQDESGMPNNRFLAERTGGTYSTLKVQPAELEDSGVYFCASSLRGAFNTEAFFGQGTRLTVV.

Ten or more counts support this clonotype. The chain couples TRBV10-2 to TRBJ2-7, with TRBD2 matching 11 bases. CDR3 length equals 13 residues. CDR1 is WSHSY, CDR2 SAAADI, per germline. Trimming cost V 6 bases and J 7 bases; bases outside gene matches: 5. CDR3 sequence reads: CASRLAGVGEQYF. CDR3 nucleotides: TGCGCCAGCAGACTAGCGGGAGTAGGTGAGCAGTACTTC.

This clonotype was seen at least ten times. V gene TRBV13 combines with J gene TRBJ2-7, with D perhaps matching TRBD2 (6 bases). Trimming removed 1 base from V and 3 bases from J, with 10 bases in between. The CDR3 covers 14 residues. Germline lookup yields CDR1 PRHDT and CDR2 FYEKMQ (reference sequence). DNA of the CDR3: TGTGCCAGCAGCTTAGCGGGAGAATTCTACGAGCAGTACTTC. It translates to CASSLAGEFYEQYF.

In its sample, this clonotype was seen many times. V is TRBV28 and J is TRBJ1-5; 8 bases are a match to TRBD1. The CDR3 covers 14 residues. CDR1 MDHEN and CDR2 SYDVKM come from the germline V gene. Trimming removed 5 bases from V and 5 bases from J; junction bases left unmatched: 5. The CDR3 region is CASSPGTGDQPQHF. The CDR3 DNA reads TGTGCCAGCAGTCCCGGGACAGGCGATCAGCCCCAGCATTTT.

In its sample, this clonotype was seen a few times. The CDR3 loop is CASSEGRVNTEAFF. The DNA of the CDR3 is TGTGCCAGCAGTGAGGGCAGAGTGAACACTGAAGCTTTCTTT. The V gene is TRBV2, the J gene TRBJ1-1; no reliable D call. There are 14 residues in the CDR3. V was clipped by 3 bases and J by 0 bases, with 8 bases between them. The germline CDR1 and CDR2 sequences are SNHLY and FYNNEI. Full variable domain (outside the CDR3, taken from reference TRBV2 and TRBJ1-1): EPEVTQTPSHQVTQMGQEVILRCVPISNHLYFYWYRQILGQKVEFLVSFYNNEISEKSEIFDDQFSVERPDGSNFTLKIRSTKLEDSAMYFCASSEGRVNTEAFFGQGTRLTVV.

This clonotype came up a few times. The rearrangement links TRBV11-2 to TRBJ2-1, with 10 positions matching TRBD2. The length of the CDR3 is 15 residues. V shed 5 bases and J 3 bases; nucleotides not matched to a gene: 4. CDR1 is SGHAT and CDR2 is FQNNGV in the germline V gene. Here the CDR3 reads CASSRTSGDYNEQFF. DNA for the CDR3: TGTGCCAGCAGCCGGACTAGCGGAGACTACAATGAGCAGTTCTTC.

This sequence joins TRBV29-1 and TRBJ2-3; TRBD2 aligns across 9 bases. Germline CDR1 SQVTM, CDR2 ANQGSEA. The CDR3 spans 14 residues. The junction had 11 bases not matched to a gene; V was cut back by 7 bases and J by 6 bases. The CDR3 nucleotides are TGCAGCGGGGCTGGCGGGAGGGCGTCTGATACGCAGTATTTT. Translated, it gives CSGAGGRASDTQYF.

Note on this clonotype: Possible read error: a much larger clone is one base away. The genes are TRBV2 and TRBJ1-1, with a weak D call TRBD1 (5 bases). CDR1 SNHLY and CDR2 FYNNEI come from the germline V gene. V shed 2 bases and J shed 8 bases, with 9 bases lying between them. CDR3 length: 12 amino acids. The CDR3 sequence is CASSEYGTEAFF. CDR3 DNA sequence: TGTGCCAGCAGTGAATACGGGACGGAAGCTTTCTTT.

This clonotype was seen many times. The V call is TRBV4-3, the J call TRBJ1-1; no firm D call. The CDR3 covers 16 residues. Germline CDR1 is LGHNA and CDR2 is YSLEER. V gave up 0 bases and J gave up 3 bases, with 14 bases separating them. The CDR3 sequence is CASSQEGWSLDTEAFF. The DNA of the CDR3 is TGCGCCAGCAGCCAAGAGGGATGGTCCCTCGACACTGAAGCTTTCTTT.

The rearrangement joins TRBV21-1 to TRBJ2-1; the table assigns TRBD2, which was not confirmed against the DNA. TRBV21-1 is termed a pseudogene. There are 12 residues in the CDR3. CDR3 in amino acids: CASRLGDNEQFF. CDR3 nucleotides: TGTGCCAGCAGGCTAGGAGACAATGAGCAGTTCTTC.

The V call is TRBV7-9, the J call TRBJ2-1, with 8 bases fitting TRBD2. The CDR3 covers 15 residues. J gave up 2 bases and V 10 bases, and 10 bases lay outside the gene matches. The germline V gene has CDR1 SEHNR and CDR2 FQNEAQ (reference sequence). The CDR3 DNA reads TGTGCCACCCAAAAGCGGGAGAGACCCTACAATGAGCAGTTCTTC. Amino acid sequence: CATQKRERPYNEQFF. The full variable domain, its missing parts supplied by reference TRBV7-9 and TRBJ2-1, is DTGVSQNPRHKITKRGQNVTFRCDPISEHNRLYWYRQTLGQGPEFLTYFQNEAQLEKSRLLSDRFSAERPKGSFSTLEIQRTEQGDSAMYLCATQKRERPYNEQFFGPGTRLTVL.

This clonotype turned up a few times. The chain employs TRBV11-2 and TRBJ2-3; TRBD2 matches 8 bases. J lost 6 bases, V lost 4 bases, and 12 bases had no gene match. The CDR3 totals 16 residues. Germline CDR1 reads SGHAT; CDR2 reads FQNNGV. CDR3 nucleotides: TGTGCCAGCAGCTCCTATTCCGGGACTAGGCAGGATACGCAGTATTTT. It specifies CASSSYSGTRQDTQYF.

The chain couples TRBV7-9 to TRBJ2-1, with no clear D. This CDR3 contains 12 residues. The V and J ends lost 3 bases and 7 bases respectively, with 7 bases between them. The germline gives CDR1 SEHNR, CDR2 FQNEAQ (reference sequence). The CDR3 bases are TGTGCCAGCAGCTTCGAAGCGAATGAGCAGTTCTTC. As protein: CASSFEANEQFF.

In this sample, this clonotype turned up many times. This rearrangement joins TRBV5-1 to TRBJ2-1, with 13 bases lining up with TRBD2. Germline trimming cut 0 bases from V and 3 bases from J; bases unmatched to any gene: 6. CDR1 and CDR2 from the germline V gene are SGHRS and YFSETQ. The length of the CDR3 is 18 residues. The CDR3 reads CASSLGPGLAGIYNEQFF. The CDR3 DNA reads as TGCGCCAGCAGCTTGGGACCGGGACTAGCGGGGATCTACAATGAGCAGTTCTTC.

The sample holds many counts of this clonotype. The chain carries TRBV27 and TRBJ2-1; weak D call: TRBD1 (7 bases). The length of the CDR3 is 14 residues. V was pared by 0 bases and J by 8 bases, with 11 bases between. The germline V gene encodes CDR1 MNHEY and CDR2 SMNVEV (reference sequence). The CDR3 region is CASSLSEGAHEQFF. The CDR3 DNA is TGTGCCAGCAGTTTATCGGAGGGGGCCCATGAGCAGTTCTTC.

This clonotype was observed a few times. The chain recombines TRBV6-4 with TRBJ2-1, with D tentatively TRBD1 (6 bases). This CDR3 spans 15 amino acids. Trimming removed 3 bases from V and 7 bases from J, with 16 bases in between. From germline, CDR1 is MRHNA and CDR2 SNTAGT. DNA for the CDR3: TGTGCCAGCAGTGAGCTAGAGGGGGAGCCGAATGAGCAGTTCTTC. Amino acids: CASSELEGEPNEQFF.

V usage is TRBV27 and J usage is TRBJ2-2; TRBD1 is a possible D gene (6 bases). Germline CDR1 is MNHEY and CDR2 is SMNVEV (reference sequence). The CDR3 consists of 16 residues. Trimming cost V 3 bases and J 5 bases, with 16 bases left between them. DNA for the CDR3: TGTGCCAGCAGTTTCCAAGGACAGAGAAGGACCGGGGAGCTGTTTTTT. Translated, it gives CASSFQGQRRTGELFF.

The chain has TRBV12-3 or TRBV12-4 and TRBJ2-7, with D uncertain. V was shortened by 4 bases and J by 3 bases, with 10 bases between the two germline ends. CDR3 length equals 13 residues. DNA of the CDR3: TGTGCCAGCAGTTCCCACGACCGCTACGAGCAGTACTTC. Translating gives CASSSHDRYEQYF.

This clonotype occurred many times. The gene calls are TRBV18 and TRBJ1-3; D is undetermined. The germline V gene encodes CDR1 KGHSH and CDR2 LQKENI. V gave up 3 bases and J gave up 2 bases, with 14 bases separating them. This CDR3 has 16 amino acids. CDR3 region: CASSPKSGGPGNTIYF. The CDR3 DNA sequence: TGTGCCAGCTCACCGAAATCAGGCGGTCCTGGAAACACCATATATTTT.

There are many counts of this clonotype. The V call is TRBV6-6, the J call TRBJ2-7, with TRBD2 matching over 7 bases. CDR1 is MNHNY and CDR2 is SVGAGI in the germline V gene (reference sequence). The CDR3 runs 13 residues. J gave up 5 bases and V 6 bases, and 7 bases lay outside the gene matches. The CDR3: CASSFSGSNEQYF. The CDR3 DNA sequence: TGTGCCAGCAGCTTTAGCGGGTCAAACGAGCAGTACTTC.

This clonotype was observed a handful of times. In nucleotides, the CDR3 is TGTGCCAGCAGACTGGGGGACGGAAGCTATGGCTACACCTTC. Its translation: CASRLGDGSYGYTF. The rearrangement joins TRBV5-5 to TRBJ1-2; the D gene is possibly TRBD1 (5 bases). This CDR3 has 14 amino acids. Trimming removed 5 bases from V and 4 bases from J, with 15 bases in between. The germline V gene encodes CDR1 SGHKS and CDR2 YYEKEE (reference sequence).

To note about this clonotype: A much larger clone differs by one base, so this may be a read error. The DNA of the CDR3 is TGTGCCAGCAGTGAATCCGGGAGAAGCGCAGATACGCAGTATTTT. It yields the protein CASSESGRSADTQYF. V is TRBV6-1 and J is TRBJ2-3; the D gene is possibly TRBD2 (6 bases). The CDR3 sequence is 15 residues long. V lost 2 bases and J lost 4, with 13 bases in between. Germline V gene lookup returns CDR1 MNHNS and CDR2 SASEGT.

The rearrangement joins TRBV3-1 to TRBJ2-7, with 8 nucleotides matching TRBD1. Germline V gene sequence: CDR1 LGHDT, CDR2 YNNKEL (reference sequence). J lost 6 bases, V lost 4 bases, and 8 bases had no gene match. The CDR3 is 14 amino acids. The CDR3 is CASSPPTGAREQYF. Written as DNA, the CDR3 is TGTGCCAGCAGCCCCCCGACAGGGGCACGCGAGCAGTACTTC.